Listed below are T cell receptor beta chains from one sample, sequenced in a study of cytomegalovirus exposure and HLA in healthy donors. The assay was immunoSEQ multiplex PCR, and TCRdb's table has in-frame clones only and misses some. The sample consists of 200,000 to 250,000 clones, 70% to 80% of them appearing once. Sample: PBMCs. These receptors all stem from a woman aged 60 to 75 in good health and CMV-seropositive. Both conserved end residues are part of each CDR3. The order of the fields is V gene, J gene, D gene, clone size, CDR3 DNA, CDR3 protein. The D gene is left open where the match is weak. Some rows mark clone size as missing; the rest say once, few, many or name a class of expanded clone.

>TRBV9|TRBJ2-7|NA|few
TGTGCCAGCAGTGTTTCGAGCTCCTACGAGCAGTACTTC
CASSVSSSYEQYF
>TRBV4-1|TRBJ1-4|TRBD1|NA
TGCGCCAGCAGCCCGGGACAGGGGTCTTGGGAAAAACTGTTTTTT
CASSPGQGSWEKLFF
>TRBV25-1|TRBJ2-2|TRBD1|NA
TGTGCCAGCAGGCGAGGAGGGGGGACAGGTGTGGGCGGGGAGCTGTTTTTT
CASRRGGGTGVGGELFF
>TRBV9|TRBJ1-2|NA|NA
TGTGCCAGCAGCTCCGGGCTCACCCAGGGAGGTGGCTACACCTTC
CASSSGLTQGGGYTF
>TRBV9|TRBJ2-5|TRBD1|few
TGTGCCAGCAGCCCACAGGGGCCGGAGACCCAGTACTTC
CASSPQGPETQYF
>TRBV6-6|TRBJ2-7|NA|NA
TGTGCCAGCAGTAGTGGACAGACCTACGAGCAGTACTTC
CASSSGQTYEQYF
>TRBV6-1|TRBJ2-1|NA|few
TGTGCCAGCAGTGAAGCACCCTGGGCCCATGAGCAGTTCTTC
CASSEAPWAHEQFF
>TRBV19|TRBJ2-1|TRBD2|NA
TGTGCCAGTAGTATATGGGCGGGAGGGGACAATGAGCAGTTCTTC
CASSIWAGGDNEQFF
>TRBV13|TRBJ2-5|NA|NA
TGTGCCAGCAGTCCAGGGTGGAGTTGGGGGACCCAGTACTTC
CASSPGWSWGTQYF
>TRBV5-6|TRBJ2-1|TRBD2|NA
TGTGCCAGCAGCTTGTATAGCGGGAGTGGTTATGAGCAGTTCTTC
CASSLYSGSGYEQFF
>TRBV2|TRBJ2-5|TRBD2|NA
TGTGCCAGCAGAAACTTCCTAGGACGGGGGGGAGAGACCCAGTACTTC
CASRNFLGRGGETQYF
>TRBV28|TRBJ1-2|TRBD1|NA
TGTGCCAGCAGTTCTCCGGGACAGGGATCGTGTGGCTACACCTTC
CASSSPGQGSCGYTF
>TRBV6-6|TRBJ1-2|NA|NA
TGTGCCAGCAGTGAAGAGGAGGTAGACTTC
CASSEEEVDF
>TRBV10-1|TRBJ2-7|TRBD1|NA
TGCGCCAGCAGTAATACCGGGACAGCGATCTACGAGCAGTACTTC
CASSNTGTAIYEQYF
>TRBV5-1|TRBJ1-6|TRBD1|few
TGCGCCAGCAGCTCCGGTCAGACAGGGTCAAATTCACCCCTCCACTTT
CASSSGQTGSNSPLHF
>TRBV5-6|TRBJ2-7|NA|NA
TGTGCCAGCAGCTTGCGGGAGAGGTTCTACGAGCAGTACTTC
CASSLRERFYEQYF
>TRBV28|TRBJ1-5|NA|NA
TGTGCCAGCAGTCTCAGGTATCAGCCCCAGCATTTT
CASSLRYQPQHF
>TRBV10-3|TRBJ2-2|NA|NA
TGTGCCATCAGTAGGGGTATAGGGGACACCGGGGAGCTGTTTTTT
CAISRGIGDTGELFF
>TRBV4-2|TRBJ2-1|TRBD2|few
TGTGCCAGCAGTCCGCCAGCGGGAGCGCTCCATGAGCAGTTCTTC
CASSPPAGALHEQFF
>TRBV6-1|TRBJ1-1|TRBD1|once
TGTGTCGTACCGGACAGGACGAGTTCTGAAGCTTTCTTT
CVVPDRTSSEAFF
>TRBV5-4|TRBJ1-1|TRBD1|NA
TGTGCCAGCAGCTTAACCGGACAGGGCACTGAAGCTTTCTTT
CASSLTGQGTEAFF
>TRBV11-2|TRBJ2-7|TRBD2|NA
TGTGCCAGCAGCTCCTCCCCCCGGGGGGCCTACGAGCAGTACTTC
CASSSSPRGAYEQYF
>TRBV5-3|TRBJ1-2|NA|NA
TGTGCCAGAACCCGCAATAAGGAGCCGAGGGACTATGGCTACACCTTC
CARTRNKEPRDYGYTF
>TRBV7-6|TRBJ2-2|NA|once
TGTGCCAGCAGCTTACAGGTACCCGGGAACACCGGGGAGCTGTTTTTT
CASSLQVPGNTGELFF
>TRBV5-4|TRBJ2-5|NA|NA
TGTGCCAGCAGCTTGTCTTCGGAGACCCAGTACTTC
CASSLSSETQYF
>TRBV6-5|TRBJ1-1|TRBD1|once
TGTGCCAGCAGTTACCAGGGGGCTAGGCCGAACACTGAAGCTTTCTTT
CASSYQGARPNTEAFF
>TRBV5-6|TRBJ2-7|TRBD2|few
TGTGCCAGCAGCTCCCGGACTAGCGTCAGGCCCTACGAGCAGTACTTC
CASSSRTSVRPYEQYF
>TRBV28|TRBJ2-5|TRBD2|NA
TGTGCCAGCAGTTCGGGGGGGGTAGGGGGAGAGACCCAGTACTTC
CASSSGGVGGETQYF
>TRBV18|TRBJ1-1|NA|NA
TGTGCCAGCTCCCTAACAACAGGGTTAGTGAACACTGAAGCTTTCTTT
CASSLTTGLVNTEAFF
>TRBV5-6|TRBJ1-4|TRBD1|NA
TGTGCCAGCAGCTATGAACAGGGGTACGATGAAAAACTGTTTTTT
CASSYEQGYDEKLFF
>TRBV2|TRBJ2-2|NA|NA
TGTGCCAGCAGCCTCAGAATAGGGGAGCTGTTTTTT
CASSLRIGELFF
>TRBV7-9|TRBJ1-2|TRBD1|NA
TGTGCCAGCAGCCCATCAGGGGGACAGGGTATTGGCTACACCTTC
CASSPSGGQGIGYTF
>TRBV19|TRBJ1-1|TRBD1|NA
TGTGCCAGTAGTATTCCGGGACAGCGGAACACTGAAGCTTTCTTT
CASSIPGQRNTEAFF
>TRBV29-1|TRBJ2-3|TRBD2|NA
TGCAGCGTCTTAGTAGCGGGAGGGCCGGTCAGCACAGATACGCAGTATTTT
CSVLVAGGPVSTDTQYF
>TRBV7-2|TRBJ1-1|NA|NA
TGTGCCAGCAGCTTATTGGGGGGGGCGGTAGGAGCTGAAGCTTTCTTT
CASSLLGGAVGAEAFF